This TCR beta chain was identified in a study of control samples from healthy donors and cancer patients. Profiling relied on immunoSEQ multiplex PCR, and the TCRdb table lists in-frame clones only, not all of them. Of approximately 140,000 clones in the sample, 90% to 95% were seen once. The sample comprised blood. This clonotype was obtained from a man aged 18 to 35 in good health.

CDR3 protein: CASRQLIGGKGYTF. The CDR3 DNA follows: TGTGCCAGCAGACAACTCATAGGGGGCAAGGGCTACACCTTC. The chain uses TRBV27 and TRBJ1-2; 7 bases agree with TRBD1. J was trimmed by 8 bases and V by 6 bases; bases with no gene match: 12. Per the germline V gene, CDR1 is MNHEY and CDR2 is SMNVEV (reference sequence). The CDR3 loop spans 14 amino acids.